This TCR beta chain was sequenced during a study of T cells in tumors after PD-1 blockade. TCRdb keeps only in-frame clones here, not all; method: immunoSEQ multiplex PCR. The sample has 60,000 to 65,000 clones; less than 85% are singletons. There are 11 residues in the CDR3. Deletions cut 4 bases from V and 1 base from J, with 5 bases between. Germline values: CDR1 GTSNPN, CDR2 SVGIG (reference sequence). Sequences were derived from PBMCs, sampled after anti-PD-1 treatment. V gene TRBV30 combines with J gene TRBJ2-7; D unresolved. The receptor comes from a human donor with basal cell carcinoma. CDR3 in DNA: TGTGCCTGGATGGGGTCCTACGAGCAGTACTTC. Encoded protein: CAWMGSYEQYF.